The clone carrying this T cell receptor (beta chain) was picked up many times. These data come from a study of spatial heterogeneity in lung cancer. About the research overall: Sequenced were any available follow-up PBMC samples, which had been obtained a median of about two years after resection.

The sample's time point: blood at routine non-recurrence follow-up after resection. Extraction of whole RNA from tumor, nontumor lung or frozen PBMC preceded unsorted sequencing. Per germline, CDR1 MNHEY and CDR2 SVGEGT. The CDR3 has 16 amino acids. Between the trimmed V and J ends, which lost 6 bases and 2 bases, there was a span of 17 bases. From the 5' RACE reads, TCRdb called clonotypes with MiXCR, one entry per CDR3 protein. The sample consists of fewer than 50,000 distinct CDR3 sequences, 10% of them appearing once. The TCR was taken from a female donor with early-stage non-small cell lung cancer. Sequencing was performed on PBMCs, taken at follow-up. The chain has TRBV6-2 or TRBV6-3 and TRBJ1-5, with D possibly TRBD1 on 6 matching bases. The DNA of the CDR3 is TGTGCCAGCAGAGACCTACAGGGTCAACGCAATCAGCCCCAGCATTTT. Its translation: CASRDLQGQRNQPQHF.